This is a list of T cell receptor beta chains from one sample in a study of T-cell memory formation after mild COVID-19. TCRdb independently ran MiXCR on the 5' RACE reads; one entry per CDR3 protein. The sample consists of around 65,000 distinct CDR3 sequences, roughly 9.9% of them appearing once. Sequencing was carried out using PBMCs or a T cell subset sorted from them (not recorded which). Every receptor here comes from a man aged 18 to 30 who had mild COVID-19 (a few samples of this study predate the infection). Cell type and time point are not known. The CDR3 runs from the conserved cysteine through the conserved F or W. The D gene is left open where the match is weak. Only some rows state a clone size, as once, few, many or a class for expanded clones.

j_call d_call clone_size v_call cdr3_nt cdr3_aa
TRBJ2-5 TRBD2 few TRBV5-4 TGTGCCAGCAGCTCGACTAGCGGGGGTTCGTGGGAGACCCAGTACTTC CASSSTSGGSWETQYF
TRBJ2-1 - - TRBV5-1 TGCGCCAGCAGCAGGGAGAGCTCCTACAATGAGCAGTTCTTC CASSRESSYNEQFF
TRBJ1-1 - few TRBV5-1 TGCGCCAGCAGCTTCGGGGCCGGGGCTGAAGCTTTCTTT CASSFGAGAEAFF
TRBJ2-3 - few TRBV3-1 TGTGCCAGCAGCCCCCCCCCTACCGGGGGCACAGATACGCAGTATTTT CASSPPPTGGTDTQYF
TRBJ1-1 - - TRBV12-3/TRBV12-4 TGTGCCAGCAGTTTTGTCGCAACGGACGCTTTCTTT CASSFVATDAFF
TRBJ1-2 TRBD1 - TRBV9 TGTGCCAGCAGCCCAGGAGAGGGGGCGTCGGTCTATGGCTACACCTTC CASSPGEGASVYGYTF
TRBJ1-1 TRBD1 few TRBV5-4 TGTGCCAGCAGCTCGAAAGTAACAGGGGACACTGAAGCTTTCTTT CASSSKVTGDTEAFF
TRBJ2-7 - - TRBV7-2 TGTGCCAGCAGCTACTGGGCCTTATCCTACGAGCAGTACTTC CASSYWALSYEQYF
TRBJ1-3 - - TRBV4-3 TGCGCCAGCAGCCAAGATCATAACTCTGGAAACACCATATATTTT CASSQDHNSGNTIYF
TRBJ1-6 - many TRBV5-1 TGCGCCAGCAGGGGCACGGTAAATTCACCCCTCCACTTT CASRGTVNSPLHF
TRBJ2-3 - - TRBV7-2 TGTGCCAGCAGCCCCACGACGTCGACAGATACGCAGTATTTT CASSPTTSTDTQYF
TRBJ1-6 - few TRBV7-2 TGTGCCAGCAGTGACAGGTCCTATAATTCACCCCTCCACTTT CASSDRSYNSPLHF
TRBJ1-4 - few TRBV29-1 TGCAGCGGCCAATTAGTAGGGAATGAAAAACTGTTTTTT CSGQLVGNEKLFF
TRBJ2-3 TRBD2 many TRBV4-3 TGCGCCAGCAGCCCCAGGACTAGAGATACGCAGTATTTT CASSPRTRDTQYF
TRBJ2-1 - - TRBV5-1 TGCGCCAGCAGCTTGGAAGGGGGGTATGAGCAGTTCTTC CASSLEGGYEQFF
TRBJ2-2 - - TRBV20-1 TGCAGTGCTAGAGGACATAACACCGGGGAGCTGTTTTTT CSARGHNTGELFF
TRBJ2-2 - few TRBV7-6 TGTGCCAGCAGCTCCCCTGAGGGCCCCCGCGGGGAGCTGTTTTTT CASSSPEGPRGELFF
TRBJ2-7 TRBD2 many TRBV5-1 TGCGCCAGCAGCTCGACTAGCGGGGCGTCGCAGTACTTC CASSSTSGASQYF
TRBJ1-1 - few TRBV18 TGTGCCAGCTCACCTCAGAGAGGGTACACTGAAGCTTTCTTT CASSPQRGYTEAFF
TRBJ1-4 TRBD1 many TRBV7-9 TGTGCCAGCAGCCCGGGACAGGGCAATGAAAAACTGTTTTTT CASSPGQGNEKLFF
TRBJ2-6 - - TRBV19 TGTGCCAGTAGTATAATTGGGGGCTCTGGGGCCAACGTCCTGACTTTC CASSIIGGSGANVLTF
TRBJ1-2 - once TRBV28 TGTGCCAGCCGATTGCCCGGCGGTAACTATGGCTACACCTTC CASRLPGGNYGYTF
TRBJ1-1 TRBD1 few TRBV5-1 TGCGCCAGCAGCTTGTGGACAGGTACGGACACTGAAGCTTTCTTT CASSLWTGTDTEAFF
TRBJ2-2 - - TRBV21-1 TGTGCCAGCAGCAAAGAGGAGCGGCCTTACACCGGGGAGCTGTTTTTT CASSKEERPYTGELFF
TRBJ2-3 - - TRBV5-8 TGTGCCAGCAGCACGGCCAACCCCAAGGATACGCAGTATTTT CASSTANPKDTQYF
TRBJ2-1 - few TRBV29-1 TGCAGCGTTGCCCCAAATGGCAATGAGCAGTTCTTC CSVAPNGNEQFF
TRBJ2-7 TRBD1 few TRBV7-2 TGTGCCAGCAGCTGGCCTCCGGGACAGGGTGGCGAGCAGTACTTC CASSWPPGQGGEQYF
TRBJ2-1 - - TRBV5-4 TGTGCCAGCAGCTTGGACATTCAGTCCTACAATGAGCAGTTCTTC CASSLDIQSYNEQFF
TRBJ2-6 - - TRBV5-1 TGCGCCAGCAGCTTGCAGGGGCGGGTCTTTGGGGCCAACGTCCTGACTTTC CASSLQGRVFGANVLTF
TRBJ2-1 TRBD2 few TRBV20-1 TGCAGTGCTAGAGATTCGGCGGGAGCCTACAATGAGCAGTTCTTC CSARDSAGAYNEQFF
TRBJ2-3 TRBD2 - TRBV7-9 TGTGCCAGCACCTTAGCGGGGGGCAGCACAGATACGCAGTATTTT CASTLAGGSTDTQYF
TRBJ2-5 - many TRBV4-2 TGTGCCAGCAGCCTTTCTCCCGGCAGCCAAGAGACCCAGTACTTC CASSLSPGSQETQYF
TRBJ2-7 - few TRBV19 TGTGCCAGTAGTTTGGGGGCTTTCGACGAGCAGTACTTC CASSLGAFDEQYF
TRBJ2-5 - few TRBV4-2 TGTGCCAGCAGCCAAAGAGGTAGCGGAGAGACCCAGTACTTC CASSQRGSGETQYF
TRBJ2-7 - few TRBV7-2 TGTGCCAGCAGCTTATCGGCGGGACAGATCTACGAGCAGTACTTC CASSLSAGQIYEQYF
TRBJ1-1 - - TRBV7-2 TGTGCCAGCAGCTTAGTTCGGGCAGGGAACACTGAAGCTTTCTTT CASSLVRAGNTEAFF
TRBJ2-3 TRBD2 few TRBV5-1 TGCGCCAGTCTCAGGACTAGCGGGGGGGATAGCACAGATACGCAGTATTTT CASLRTSGGDSTDTQYF
TRBJ2-5 TRBD2 many TRBV7-2 TGTGCCAGCAGCCCACAGCGGGGGTGGGGGGAGACCCAGTACTTC CASSPQRGWGETQYF
TRBJ2-1 - few TRBV28 TGTGCCAGCAGTTTACCACTGGGATCTCGTGAGCAGTTCTTC CASSLPLGSREQFF
TRBJ2-2 - few TRBV9 TGTGCCAGCAGCGTAGGAACTAGCAACACCGGGGAGCTGTTTTTT CASSVGTSNTGELFF
TRBJ2-3 - few TRBV5-4 TGTGCCAGCAGCTTGGAGTCTAGACTCACAGATACGCAGTATTTT CASSLESRLTDTQYF
TRBJ2-1 - many TRBV29-1 TGCAGCGCGGCGGGGAACTACAATGAGCAGTTCTTC CSAAGNYNEQFF
TRBJ2-1 TRBD2 - TRBV4-2 TGTGCCAGCAGCCACAGGCCGGGGGGGAACAATGAGCAGTTCTTC CASSHRPGGNNEQFF
TRBJ2-2 TRBD1 many TRBV27 TGTGCCAGCCGAGAGCGCGGACAGGGAACGATCTCCCCGGAGCTGTTTTTT CASRERGQGTISPELFF
TRBJ1-1 - few TRBV7-2 TGTGCCAGCAGCTTCTCGGGGGCGAACACTGAAGCTTTCTTT CASSFSGANTEAFF
TRBJ1-1 - few TRBV12-3/TRBV12-4 TGTGCCAGCACCGGGGAGGTGAACACTGAAGCTTTCTTT CASTGEVNTEAFF
TRBJ2-6 TRBD1 - TRBV30 TGTGCCTGGGGACAGGGGGGCTCTGGGGCCAACGTCCTGACTTTC CAWGQGGSGANVLTF
TRBJ2-1 - few TRBV12-3/TRBV12-4 TGTGCCAGCACCATCGGGGGCATTTACAGTTTTGGGCAGTTCTTC CASTIGGIYSFGQFF
TRBJ1-1 - - TRBV7-2 TGTGCCAGCAGCGCCCAGACCGAAAGAGGGTCAGAAGCTTTCTTT CASSAQTERGSEAFF
TRBJ2-1 TRBD2 many TRBV5-1 TGCGCCAGCAGCTTGAGAGCTAGCGGGGGGACCTACAATGAGCAGTTCTTC CASSLRASGGTYNEQFF
TRBJ2-1 - - TRBV7-2 TGTGCCAGCAGCTTAATGGGGGCCGGTGAGCAGTTCTTC CASSLMGAGEQFF
TRBJ2-3 - many TRBV7-2 TGTGCCAGCGGGTGGCTACCCACAGATACGCAGTATTTT CASGWLPTDTQYF
TRBJ1-5 - - TRBV20-1 TGCAGTGCTTGGACTTCCTCGGGCAATCAGCCCCAGCATTTT CSAWTSSGNQPQHF
TRBJ2-5 - many TRBV10-2 TGCGCCAGCAGTGCCGGAGGAGAGACCCAGTACTTC CASSAGGETQYF
TRBJ2-2 TRBD1 few TRBV6-2/TRBV6-3 TGTGCCAGCAGTTCACCTTCGACAGGGAAGGGTTCCGGGGAGCTGTTTTTT CASSSPSTGKGSGELFF
TRBJ1-1 TRBD1 - TRBV28 TGTGCCAGCAGACCTGGACAGGGCTACACTGAAGCTTTCTTT CASRPGQGYTEAFF